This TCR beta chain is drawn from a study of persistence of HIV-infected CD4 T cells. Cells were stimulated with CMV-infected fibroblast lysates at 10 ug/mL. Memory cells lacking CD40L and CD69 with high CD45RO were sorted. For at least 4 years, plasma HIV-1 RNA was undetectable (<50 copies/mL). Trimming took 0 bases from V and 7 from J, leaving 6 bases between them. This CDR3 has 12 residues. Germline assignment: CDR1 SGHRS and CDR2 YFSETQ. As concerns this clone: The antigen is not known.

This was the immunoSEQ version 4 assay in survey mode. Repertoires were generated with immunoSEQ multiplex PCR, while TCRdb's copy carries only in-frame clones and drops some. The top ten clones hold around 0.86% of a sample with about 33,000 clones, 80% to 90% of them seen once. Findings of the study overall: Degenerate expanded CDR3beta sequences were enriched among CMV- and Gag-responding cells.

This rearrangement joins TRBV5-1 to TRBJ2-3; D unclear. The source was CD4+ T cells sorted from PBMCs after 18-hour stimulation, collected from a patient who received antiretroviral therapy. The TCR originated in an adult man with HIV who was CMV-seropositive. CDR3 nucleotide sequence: TGCGCCAGCAGCTTGGGCGGTAATACGCAGTATTTT. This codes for CASSLGGNTQYF.